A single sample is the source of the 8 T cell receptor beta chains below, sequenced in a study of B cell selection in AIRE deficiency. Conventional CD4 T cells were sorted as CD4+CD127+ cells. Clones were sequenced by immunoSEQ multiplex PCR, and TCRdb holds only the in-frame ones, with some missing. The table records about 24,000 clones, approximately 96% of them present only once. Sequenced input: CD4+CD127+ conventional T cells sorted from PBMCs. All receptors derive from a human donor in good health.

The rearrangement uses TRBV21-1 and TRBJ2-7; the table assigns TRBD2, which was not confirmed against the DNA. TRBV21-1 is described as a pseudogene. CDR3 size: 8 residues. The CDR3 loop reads CASSKPSF. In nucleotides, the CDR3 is TGTGCCAGCAGCAAACCCTCGTTC.

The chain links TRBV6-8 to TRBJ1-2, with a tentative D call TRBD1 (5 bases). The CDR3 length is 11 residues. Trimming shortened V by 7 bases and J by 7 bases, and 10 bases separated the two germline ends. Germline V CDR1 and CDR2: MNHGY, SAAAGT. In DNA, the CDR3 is TGTGCCAGCACCTCGGGGGGTGGCTACACCTTC. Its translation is CASTSGGGYTF.

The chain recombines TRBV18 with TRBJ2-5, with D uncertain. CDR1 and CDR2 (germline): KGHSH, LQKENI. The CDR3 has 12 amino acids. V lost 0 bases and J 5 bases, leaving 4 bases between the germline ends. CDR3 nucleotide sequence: TGTGCCAGCTCACCACCGCATGAGACCCAGTACTTC. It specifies CASSPPHETQYF.

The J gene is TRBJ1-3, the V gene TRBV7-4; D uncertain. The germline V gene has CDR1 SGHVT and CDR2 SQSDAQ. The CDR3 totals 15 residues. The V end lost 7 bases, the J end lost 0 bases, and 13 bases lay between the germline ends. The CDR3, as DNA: TGTGCCAGCATCGCCTCGACGAGCTCTGGAAACACCATATATTTT. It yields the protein CASIASTSSGNTIYF.

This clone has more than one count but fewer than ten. The CDR3 spells CASSYDGFSTEAFF. The DNA of the CDR3 is TGTGCCAGCAGTTACGATGGGTTCAGCACTGAAGCTTTCTTT. The chain employs TRBV6-5 and TRBJ1-1; D is ambiguous. The CDR3 length is 14 residues. V was clipped by 2 bases and J by 4 bases, with 11 bases between them. Germline-derived CDR1 and CDR2 are MNHEY and SVGAGI.

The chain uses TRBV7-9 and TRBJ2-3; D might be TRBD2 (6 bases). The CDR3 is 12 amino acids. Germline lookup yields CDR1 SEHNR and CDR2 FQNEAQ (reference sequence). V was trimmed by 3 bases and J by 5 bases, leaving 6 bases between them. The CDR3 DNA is TGTGCCAGCAGCTTGGGACTAGATACGCAGTATTTT. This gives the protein CASSLGLDTQYF.

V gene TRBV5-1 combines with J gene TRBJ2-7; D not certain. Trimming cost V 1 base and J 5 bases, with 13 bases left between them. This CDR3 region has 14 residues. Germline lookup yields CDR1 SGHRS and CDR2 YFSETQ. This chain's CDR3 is CASSLRSASDEQYF. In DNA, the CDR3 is TGCGCCAGCAGCTTGCGTAGTGCTTCGGACGAGCAGTACTTC.

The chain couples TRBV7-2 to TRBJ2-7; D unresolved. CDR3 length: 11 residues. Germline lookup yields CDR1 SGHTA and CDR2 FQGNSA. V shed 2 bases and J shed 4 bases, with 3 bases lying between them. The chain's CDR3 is CASSLMYEQYF. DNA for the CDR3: TGTGCCAGCAGCTTAATGTACGAGCAGTACTTC.